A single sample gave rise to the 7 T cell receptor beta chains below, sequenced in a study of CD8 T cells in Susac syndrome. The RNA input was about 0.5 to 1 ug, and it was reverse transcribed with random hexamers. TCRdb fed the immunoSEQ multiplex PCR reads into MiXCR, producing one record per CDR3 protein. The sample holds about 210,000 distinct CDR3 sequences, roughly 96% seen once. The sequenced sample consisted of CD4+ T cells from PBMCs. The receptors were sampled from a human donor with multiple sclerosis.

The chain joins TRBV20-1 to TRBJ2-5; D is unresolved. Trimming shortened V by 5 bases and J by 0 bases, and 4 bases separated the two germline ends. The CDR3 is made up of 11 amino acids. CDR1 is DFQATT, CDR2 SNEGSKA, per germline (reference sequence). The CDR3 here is CSAGYQETQYF. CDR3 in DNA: TGCAGTGCTGGGTACCAAGAGACCCAGTACTTC.

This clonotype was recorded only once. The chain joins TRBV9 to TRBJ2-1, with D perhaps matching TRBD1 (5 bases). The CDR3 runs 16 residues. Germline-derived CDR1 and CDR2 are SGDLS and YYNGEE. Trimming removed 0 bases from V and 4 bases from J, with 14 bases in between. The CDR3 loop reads CASSVATGAPYNEQFF. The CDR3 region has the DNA TGTGCCAGCAGCGTAGCTACTGGGGCACCATACAATGAGCAGTTCTTC.

The CDR3 spells CASSEVAGFRTDTQYF. In nucleotides, the CDR3 is TGTGCCAGCAGTGAAGTTGCAGGTTTCCGCACAGATACGCAGTATTTT. The genes are TRBV6-1 and TRBJ2-3; D not resolved. Germline assignment: CDR1 MNHNS and CDR2 SASEGT. The CDR3 runs 16 residues. The V gene lost 1 base and the J gene lost 1 base, with 12 bases spanning the gap.

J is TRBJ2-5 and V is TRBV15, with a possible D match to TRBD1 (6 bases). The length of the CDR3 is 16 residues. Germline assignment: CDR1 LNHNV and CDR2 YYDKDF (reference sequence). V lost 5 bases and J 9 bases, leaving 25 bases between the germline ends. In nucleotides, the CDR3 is TGTGCCACCAGCGGATGGGACAAACTCCTCTCAAAGGCCCAGTACTTC. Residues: CATSGWDKLLSKAQYF.

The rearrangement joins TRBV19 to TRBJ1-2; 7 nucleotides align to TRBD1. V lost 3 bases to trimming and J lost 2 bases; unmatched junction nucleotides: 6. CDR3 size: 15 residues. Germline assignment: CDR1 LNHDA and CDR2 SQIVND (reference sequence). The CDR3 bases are TGTGCCAGTAGTATCAGGAGGGGACAGAACTATGGCTACACCTTC. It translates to CASSIRRGQNYGYTF.

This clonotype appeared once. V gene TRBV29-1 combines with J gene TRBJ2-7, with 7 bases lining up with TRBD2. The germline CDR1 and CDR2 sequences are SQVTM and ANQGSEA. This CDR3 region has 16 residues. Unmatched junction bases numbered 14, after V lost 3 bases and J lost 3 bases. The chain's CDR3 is CSVDGAGRSGNYEQYF. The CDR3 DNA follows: TGCAGCGTTGACGGGGCGGGGAGGAGCGGGAACTACGAGCAGTACTTC.

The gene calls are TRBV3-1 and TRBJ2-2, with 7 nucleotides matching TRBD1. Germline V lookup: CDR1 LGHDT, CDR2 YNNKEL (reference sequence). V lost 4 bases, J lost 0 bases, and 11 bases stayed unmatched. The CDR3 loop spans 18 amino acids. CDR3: CASSLKLPTGTNTGELFF. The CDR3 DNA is TGTGCCAGCAGCCTAAAACTTCCGACAGGGACGAACACCGGGGAGCTGTTTTTT.